The 25 T cell receptor beta chains in this list originate from one sample, sequenced in a study of regulatory T cells in long-lasting Graves disease listed by TCRdb under 2021. Library construction relied on multiplex PCR. TCRdb names Illumina HiSeq 4000 as the instrument used. TCR beta libraries were built with iRepertoire HTBI primers and Arm-PCR amplification of CDR3 regions. TCRdb reanalyzed the raw reads on its own, using fastp at Q25 for trimming and MiXCR for clone calling, and kept in-frame beta chains. Duplicate CDR3 protein sequences are folded into a single record with the most common DNA and genes. The sample table lists 450,000 to 650,000 distinct CDR3 sequences, about 16% of them with a count of one. The top ten clonotypes cover roughly 25% of the sample. Read against the paper, the sample's time point label means: newly diagnosed GD, antithyroid drugs for less than 3 months. For both TCR sequencing and RNA sequencing, RNA was extracted from PBMCs in TRIzol.

These records were also assigned to another study, of T cells in Graves' hyperthyroidism and ophthalmopathy.

The sample here was peripheral blood mononuclear cells (PBMCs), taken at new diagnosis, from a patient treated with antithyroid drugs. These TCRs come from a woman aged 35-65 years with Graves disease. Donor details come from another sample of the same person, matched by shared clones.

This chain links TRBV19 with TRBJ1-4; weak D call: TRBD1 (5 bases). Germline V gene data show CDR1 as LNHDA and CDR2 as SQIVND (reference sequence). Trimming shortened V by 5 bases and J by 1 base, and 14 bases separated the two germline ends. The CDR3 loop spans 16 amino acids. CDR3 sequence: CASSPRGGQTNEKLFF. As DNA, the CDR3 is TGTGCCAGTAGTCCACGTGGGGGTCAAACTAATGAAAAACTGTTTTTT.

At least ten counts were recorded for this clonotype. This chain joins TRBV2 and TRBJ2-1; D is possibly TRBD2 (6 bases). This CDR3 comprises 13 residues. The V end was cut by 1 base, the J end by 8 bases, with 9 bases between. Germline CDR1 and CDR2: SNHLY and FYNNEI. As DNA, the CDR3 is TGTGCCAGCAGTGAAGGGACTACCGATGAGCAGTTCTTC. Its translation is CASSEGTTDEQFF.

In its sample, this clonotype was seen many times. The rearrangement joins TRBV30 to TRBJ2-3; TRBD2 is a possible D gene (5 bases). Between the trimmed V and J ends, which lost 4 bases and 4 bases, there was a span of 9 bases. This CDR3 is 12 amino acids long. Germline values: CDR1 GTSNPN, CDR2 SVGIG (reference sequence). The CDR3, as DNA: TGTGCCTGGACCGGGAATGCAGATACGCAGTATTTT. It is translated as CAWTGNADTQYF.

The gene calls are TRBV7-2 and TRBJ1-1; D uncertain. The V end was cut by 0 bases, the J end by 4 bases, with 9 bases between. The CDR3 consists of 14 residues. Per the germline V gene, CDR1 is SGHTA and CDR2 is FQGNSA. For the CDR3, the DNA is TGTGCCAGCAGCTTAGCAGGATTGACCACTGAAGCTTTCTTT. Translating gives CASSLAGLTTEAFF.

There are many counts of this clonotype. J is TRBJ1-1 and V is TRBV3-1; D not certain. V dropped 2 bases and J dropped 8 bases, with 9 bases sitting between them. The CDR3 contains 12 residues. The germline gives CDR1 LGHDT, CDR2 YNNKEL (reference sequence). The chain's CDR3 is CASSQPVGEAFF. The CDR3 DNA sequence: TGTGCCAGCAGCCAACCCGTCGGGGAAGCTTTCTTT. Full variable domain (remainder filled in from reference TRBV3-1 and TRBJ1-1): DTAVSQTPKYLVTQMGNDKSIKCEQNLGHDTMYWYKQDSKKFLKIMFSYNNKELIINETVPNRFSPKSPDKAHLNLHINSLELGDSAVYFCASSQPVGEAFFGQGTRLTVV.

This chain joins TRBV5-8 and TRBJ1-2, with a possible D match to TRBD1 (5 bases). CDR3 length: 9 residues. The V end lost 10 bases, the J end lost 6 bases, and 7 bases lay between the germline ends. Germline V gives CDR1 SGHTS, CDR2 YDEGEE. CDR3 DNA: TGTGCCTGGGGGGATGGCTACACCTTC. This translates into CAWGDGYTF.

This clonotype showed up many times. The V gene is TRBV18, the J gene TRBJ2-5; TRBD2 is a possible D gene (6 bases). The CDR3 has 13 residues. Germline V gene data show CDR1 as KGHSH and CDR2 as LQKENI. V was shortened by 8 bases and J by 2 bases, with 12 bases between the two germline ends. This CDR3 reads CASSPAGQETQYF. CDR3 nucleotides: TGTGCCAGCAGTCCCGCGGGGCAAGAGACCCAGTACTTC.

This clonotype was observed a few times. A read error may be the cause here, since a much bigger clone is one base away. The genes are TRBV2 and TRBJ2-5; D gene uncertain. In germline, CDR1 is SNHLY, CDR2 FYNNEI. This CDR3 contains 13 residues. V was trimmed by 6 bases and J by 1 base, leaving 9 bases between them. The CDR3 nucleotides are TGTGCCAGCAGGCCCCCGACCCAAGAGACCCAGTACTTC. It translates to CASRPPTQETQYF.

At least ten counts were recorded for this clonotype. The chain recombines TRBV12-3 or TRBV12-4 with TRBJ1-1; 12 bases match TRBD1. This CDR3 spans 20 amino acids. V gave up 6 bases and J gave up 1 base; unmatched junction bases: 18. The CDR3 DNA follows: TGTGCCAGCAGACTCGGGACAGGGGGCCGTTTCCCCAGCTCGAACACTGAAGCTTTCTTT. It codes for CASRLGTGGRFPSSNTEAFF.

This clonotype was counted many times. The chain links TRBV20-1 to TRBJ2-5, with D perhaps TRBD1 (6 bases). Germline lookup yields CDR1 DFQATT and CDR2 SNEGSKA (reference sequence). V was pared by 2 bases and J by 1 base, with 8 bases between. There are 13 residues in the CDR3. The CDR3 spells CSARYRAQETQYF. The CDR3 nucleotides read TGCAGTGCTAGATACAGGGCCCAAGAGACCCAGTACTTC.

This clonotype came up many times. This chain uses TRBV7-9 with TRBJ1-1; 7 positions agree with TRBD1. Per germline, CDR1 SEHNR and CDR2 FQNEAQ (reference sequence). Trimming cost V 8 bases and J 0 bases; bases outside gene matches: 3. This CDR3 has 13 residues. The DNA for the CDR3 is TGTGCCAGCGGGGGACAGATGAACACTGAAGCTTTCTTT. It codes for CASGGQMNTEAFF. Full variable domain (outside the CDR3, taken from reference TRBV7-9 and TRBJ1-1): DTGVSQNPRHKITKRGQNVTFRCDPISEHNRLYWYRQTLGQGPEFLTYFQNEAQLEKSRLLSDRFSAERPKGSFSTLEIQRTEQGDSAMYLCASGGQMNTEAFFGQGTRLTVV.

This clonotype was recorded at least ten times. The V gene is TRBV6-1, the J gene TRBJ1-1, with unresolved D. The CDR3 totals 11 residues. Germline CDR1 and CDR2: MNHNS and SASEGT. Trimming took 6 bases from V and 6 from J, leaving 8 bases between them. The CDR3 here is CASRARAEAFF. The CDR3 DNA follows: TGTGCCAGCAGAGCTAGAGCTGAAGCTTTCTTT.

This clonotype showed up just a few times. The rearrangement uses TRBV10-3 and TRBJ2-7; 14 bases align to TRBD2. The CDR3 extends over 16 amino acids. Trimming took 6 bases from V and 0 from J; bases not matched to a gene: 4. CDR1 and CDR2 (germline): ENHRY, SYGVKD. CDR3 nucleotide sequence: TGTGCCATCAGGGGACTAGCGGGGGACAGCTCCTACGAGCAGTACTTC. Protein: CAIRGLAGDSSYEQYF.

The chain carries TRBV4-1 and TRBJ2-3; no clear D. Trimming left V 2 bases short and J 2 bases short, with 5 bases between. The CDR3 extends over 13 amino acids. CDR1 and CDR2 from the germline V gene are MGHRA and YSYEKL. The CDR3: CASSQYYTDTQYF. The CDR3 region has the DNA TGCGCCAGCAGCCAATACTACACAGATACGCAGTATTTT.

In this sample, this clonotype turned up a few times. The rearrangement links TRBV5-1 to TRBJ2-1; D could derive from TRBD1 or TRBD2 (5 bases each). Germline-derived CDR1 and CDR2 are SGHRS and YFSETQ. Trimming left V 1 base short and J 1 base short, with 18 bases between. This CDR3 is built from 18 residues. CDR3 sequence: CASSLIGTGTTSYNEQFF. The CDR3 DNA reads as TGCGCCAGCAGCTTGATCGGTACCGGGACCACTTCCTACAATGAGCAGTTCTTC.

There are a few counts of this clonotype. This chain links TRBV27 with TRBJ1-1; TRBD1 aligns across 10 bases. The germline V gene has CDR1 MNHEY and CDR2 SMNVEV (reference sequence). This CDR3 comprises 13 residues. V trimming: 8 bases; J trimming: 6 bases; junction bases outside the gene matches: 6. The CDR3 loop reads CASWDRGNAEAFF. In nucleotides, the CDR3 is TGTGCCAGCTGGGACAGGGGAAATGCTGAAGCTTTCTTT.

This clonotype appeared a few times. The chain carries TRBV29-1 and TRBJ2-2; D possibly corresponds to TRBD2 (6 bases). The ends were cut back, 4 bases at V and 3 bases at J, with 21 bases in the middle. Per the germline V gene, CDR1 is SQVTM and CDR2 is ANQGSEA. The CDR3 runs to 17 residues. This chain's CDR3 is CSVVLPGAGLYTGELFF. CDR3 nucleotide sequence: TGCAGCGTTGTTCTCCCGGGCGCGGGACTTTACACCGGGGAGCTGTTTTTT.

This clonotype was seen many times. This chain links TRBV12-3 or TRBV12-4 with TRBJ1-2, with TRBD1 as a possible D gene (5 bases). The CDR3 is 14 amino acids. Trimming cost V 3 bases and J 4 bases, with 12 bases left between them. DNA of the CDR3: TGTGCCAGCAGTTTGTTGGGGGTTACCTATGGCTACACCTTC. Protein product: CASSLLGVTYGYTF.

The rearrangement links TRBV19 to TRBJ1-3; no clear D. V gave up 4 bases and J gave up 1 base, with 11 bases separating them. This CDR3 region has 15 residues. Germline lookup yields CDR1 LNHDA and CDR2 SQIVND (reference sequence). The CDR3 protein is CASSRRMNSGNTIYF. The CDR3 nucleotides are TGTGCCAGTAGTAGACGGATGAATTCTGGAAACACCATATATTTT.

On this clonotype itself: Given a much more abundant clone one base away, this may be a read error. The chain is built from TRBV6-5 and TRBJ1-2; maybe TRBD1 (5 bases). Germline-derived CDR1 and CDR2 are MNHEY and SVGAGI. The CDR3 covers 17 residues. The DNA of the CDR3 is TGTGCCAGCAGTTACTCGATGGGGGAAGTCGTGGTGTATGGCTACGCCTTC. Translating it yields CASSYSMGEVVVYGYAF.

This clonotype was found a few times. The CDR3 protein is CASSARIGYEQYF. As DNA, the CDR3 is TGTGCCAGCAGTGCCCGGATAGGCTACGAGCAGTACTTC. The V gene is TRBV27, the J gene TRBJ2-7, with D unclear. CDR1 is MNHEY, CDR2 SMNVEV, per germline (reference sequence). V was clipped by 5 bases and J by 3 bases, with 11 bases between them. This CDR3 is 13 amino acids long.

This clonotype was seen more than once but under ten times. The chain joins TRBV12-3 or TRBV12-4 to TRBJ1-6; D ambiguous. The CDR3 has 14 residues. V was shortened by 6 bases and J by 6 bases, with 12 bases between the two germline ends. CDR3 protein: CASRIRPPNSPLHF. Here the CDR3 DNA reads TGTGCCAGCAGGATCCGGCCCCCTAATTCACCCCTCCACTTT.

This clonotype was seen only a few times. J is TRBJ1-2 and V is TRBV14; TRBD1 might be the D (5 bases). CDR3 length: 12 residues. The ends were cut back, 0 bases at V and 7 bases at J, with 6 bases in the middle. The V gene's germline CDR1 is SGHDN and CDR2 FVKESK. CDR3 in DNA: TGTGCCAGCAGCCAAGACAGGGTTGGCTACACCTTC. Protein sequence: CASSQDRVGYTF.

For this clonotype: Germline is not matched at one junction end, which may reflect a read error. The rearrangement joins TRBV12-3 or TRBV12-4 to TRBJ2-3; D may be TRBD2 (6 bases). The CDR3 spans 17 residues. The CDR3 nucleotides read TGTGCCAGCAGTACTCTAAGAGGCGGGGTAGTGTGGGATATGCAGTATTTT. Translated: CASSTLRGGVVWDMQYF.

This clonotype was detected many times. V gene TRBV3-1 combines with J gene TRBJ1-3; 11 nucleotides line up with TRBD1. Unmatched junction bases numbered 7, after V lost 0 bases and J lost 3 bases. From germline, CDR1 is LGHDT and CDR2 YNNKEL (reference sequence). This CDR3 spans 18 amino acids. For the CDR3, the DNA is TGTGCCAGCAGCCAAGATCTCGTAGGGACAGGGGGTGGAAACACCATATATTTT. As protein: CASSQDLVGTGGGNTIYF.